These 10 T cell receptor beta chains were all obtained from the same sample, sequenced in a study of cytomegalovirus exposure and HLA in healthy donors. Primers included in the PCR were 60 Vbeta and 13 Jbeta primers. Profiling relied on immunoSEQ multiplex PCR, and the TCRdb table lists in-frame clones only, not all of them. The listing contains some 30,000 clones. The sequenced material came from PBMCs. All receptors derive from a man aged 40-55 years in good health and CMV-seronegative.

This chain links TRBV2 with TRBJ1-3; tentative D call: TRBD1 (6 bases). The V end was cut by 6 bases, the J end by 4 bases, with 13 bases between. CDR1 SNHLY and CDR2 FYNNEI come from the germline V gene. The CDR3 contains 14 residues. The CDR3 coding sequence is TGTGCCAGCAGCCGAGACAGGACGGGAAACACCATATATTTT. Encoded protein: CASSRDRTGNTIYF.

Here the CDR3 reads CSGYRGEGDTQYF. For the CDR3, the DNA is TGCAGCGGATACAGGGGAGAGGGAGATACGCAGTATTTT. The V gene is TRBV29-1, the J gene TRBJ2-3, with 7 bases aligning to TRBD1. With V trimmed by 7 bases and J by 5 bases, 9 bases remained unmatched. This CDR3 is 13 amino acids long. The V gene's germline CDR1 is SQVTM and CDR2 ANQGSEA.

The chain is built from TRBV27 and TRBJ2-1; 15 bases match TRBD2. The CDR3 contains 15 residues. J lost 6 bases, V lost 8 bases, and 5 bases had no gene match. CDR1 MNHEY and CDR2 SMNVEV come from the germline V gene (reference sequence). DNA of the CDR3: TGTGCCAGCCGGCGGGGACTAGCGGGAGGCAATGAGCAGTTCTTC. This translates into CASRRGLAGGNEQFF.

The chain has TRBV30 and TRBJ2-1, with 10 positions matching TRBD2. The CDR3 consists of 11 residues. Germline values: CDR1 GTSNPN, CDR2 SVGIG (reference sequence). The J segment lost 12 bases and the V segment lost 2 bases, leaving 1 base of the junction unmatched. CDR3 region: CAWSSGRAQFF. DNA of the CDR3: TGTGCCTGGAGTAGCGGGAGGGCGCAGTTCTTC.

This chain uses TRBV4-3 with TRBJ2-5; a possible D gene is TRBD1 (6 bases). Trimming took 0 bases from V and 4 from J, leaving 18 bases between them. Looked up from germline, CDR1 is LGHNA and CDR2 is YSLEER. The CDR3 is made up of 17 amino acids. CDR3 sequence reads: CASSQDGAGTGRETQYF. In DNA, the CDR3 is TGCGCCAGCAGCCAAGATGGGGCCGGAACAGGGAGAGAGACCCAGTACTTC.

The CDR3 bases are TGTGCCAGCAGCGTAGGGGACAAGCCCTACGAGCAGTACTTC. Translation: CASSVGDKPYEQYF. V usage is TRBV9 and J usage is TRBJ2-7, with TRBD1 as a possible D gene (6 bases). Germline V gene lookup returns CDR1 SGDLS and CDR2 YYNGEE. With 0 bases removed from V and 2 bases from J, the gap between germline ends came to 9 bases. The CDR3 is made up of 14 amino acids.

Comment on this clone: The junction shows a germline mismatch at one end, possibly a read error. At the DNA level, this CDR3 is encoded by other sequences in the same sample as well. This sequence joins TRBV7-7 and TRBJ2-5; D is ambiguous. Per germline, CDR1 SSHAT and CDR2 FNYEAQ (reference sequence). The CDR3 has 14 amino acids. CDR3 protein: CASSFGVYQETQYF. CDR3 bases: TGTGCTAGCAGCTTTGGAGTGTACCAAGAGACCCAGTACTTC.

This sequence joins TRBV13 and TRBJ1-1; no definite D call. This CDR3 comprises 15 residues. Trimming removed 5 bases from V and 3 bases from J, with 16 bases in between. Per germline, CDR1 PRHDT and CDR2 FYEKMQ (reference sequence). This CDR3 is CASSTELEKDTEAFF. CDR3 DNA sequence: TGTGCCAGCAGCACGGAACTGGAGAAGGACACTGAAGCTTTCTTT.

In DNA form, the CDR3 reads TGTGCCAGCTCACCGGGGGGATCCGAGCAGTACTTC. Translating gives CASSPGGSEQYF. The rearrangement uses TRBV18 and TRBJ2-7, with D possibly matching TRBD2 (6 bases). Germline lookup yields CDR1 KGHSH and CDR2 LQKENI. This CDR3 has 12 amino acids. Trimming removed 3 bases from V and 6 bases from J, with 9 bases in between.

The chain uses TRBV29-1 and TRBJ2-7; 8 bases map to TRBD2. Germline V gene data show CDR1 as SQVTM and CDR2 as ANQGSEA. This CDR3 has 13 amino acids. J gave up 5 bases and V 7 bases, and 10 bases lay outside the gene matches. The CDR3 reads CSGRGTSPHEQYF. In DNA, the CDR3 is TGCAGCGGTCGCGGGACTAGTCCCCACGAGCAGTACTTC.